The 9 T cell receptor beta chains presented below share a single source sample, sequenced in a study of neurological immune-mediated disorders. TCRdb ran MiXCR on the 5' RACE reads and lists one entry per CDR3 protein. The sample lists approximately 32,000 distinct CDR3 sequences, under 9.5% seen once, with less than 4.5% in the top ten. Sequences were obtained from PBMCs. These receptors originate from a woman aged 40 to 50 in good health.

This clonotype was counted at least ten times. The chain links TRBV7-8 to TRBJ2-7, with D tentatively TRBD1 (5 bases). This CDR3 spans 15 amino acids. V was cut by 2 bases and J by 3 bases, with 14 bases left in between. The V gene's germline CDR1 is SGHVS and CDR2 FQNEAQ. The CDR3 region has the DNA TGTGCCAGCAGCTTAAGAAGGGGCCTAGGCTACGAGCAGTACGTC. Its protein is CASSLRRGLGYEQYV.

This clonotype was counted ten times or more. The genes are TRBV5-1 and TRBJ2-3, with TRBD2 matching over 7 bases. Germline V gives CDR1 SGHRS, CDR2 YFSETQ. V was pared by 3 bases and J by 2 bases, with 9 bases of the junction left unmatched. CDR3 length equals 16 residues. CDR3 region: CASSSVTSRVTDTQYF. Written as DNA, the CDR3 is TGCGCCAGCAGCTCTGTGACTAGCCGGGTCACAGATACGCAGTATTTT.

This clonotype was detected ten times or more. The chain combines TRBV7-2 with TRBJ1-1; no reliable D call. CDR1 is SGHTA, CDR2 FQGNSA, per germline. The CDR3 has 14 residues. The V end was cut by 3 bases, the J end by 4 bases, with 12 bases between. CDR3 amino acids: CASSLEAGGTEAFF. The CDR3 DNA reads as TGTGCCAGCAGCTTGGAGGCAGGAGGCACTGAAGCTTTCTTT.

This clonotype has at least ten counts. Here the CDR3 reads CASSLEASPAEAFF. The DNA for the CDR3 is TGCGCCAGCAGCTTGGAGGCGTCACCCGCTGAAGCTTTCTTT. The chain combines TRBV5-1 with TRBJ1-1; D unclear. Germline lookup yields CDR1 SGHRS and CDR2 YFSETQ. The CDR3 has 14 amino acids. With 0 bases removed from V and 6 bases from J, the gap between germline ends came to 12 bases.

This clonotype was observed many times. The chain uses TRBV7-9 and TRBJ2-5, with D perhaps TRBD1 (6 bases). Trimming took off 5 bases at V and 0 bases at J, with 7 bases between the two ends. The germline CDR1 and CDR2 sequences are SEHNR and FQNEAQ (reference sequence). The CDR3 contains 13 residues. The CDR3 loop reads CASSRDNQETQYF. For the CDR3, the DNA is TGTGCCAGCAGCCGGGACAACCAAGAGACCCAGTACTTC.

The table lists this clonotype with many counts. The CDR3, as DNA: TGTGCCAGCAGCTCTCAGTCGTGGGTGGGCACTGAAGCTTTCTTT. This translates into CASSSQSWVGTEAFF. This rearrangement joins TRBV7-2 to TRBJ1-1; D gene uncertain. The CDR3 loop spans 15 amino acids. In germline, CDR1 is SGHTA, CDR2 FQGNSA. Trimming removed 4 bases from V and 4 bases from J, with 16 bases in between. Based on the CDR3 plus reference TRBV7-2 and TRBJ1-1, the full variable domain is GAGVSQSPSNKVTEKGKDVELRCDPISGHTALYWYRQSLGQGLEFLIYFQGNSAPDKSGLPSDRFSAERTGGSVSTLTIQRTQQEDSAVYLCASSSQSWVGTEAFFGQGTRLTVV.

This clonotype was recorded at least ten times. V gene TRBV5-6 combines with J gene TRBJ2-1; the D gene is possibly TRBD1 (5 bases). Between the trimmed V and J ends, which lost 0 bases and 8 bases, there was a span of 12 bases. The CDR3 totals 14 residues. Germline V lookup: CDR1 SGHDT, CDR2 YYEEEE. The CDR3 loop is CASSLGTWIHEQFF. The CDR3 nucleotides read TGTGCCAGCAGCTTGGGGACATGGATCCATGAGCAGTTCTTC.

This clonotype was observed at least ten times. The chain links TRBV18 to TRBJ2-5; TRBD2 might be the D (6 bases). Germline V gene data show CDR1 as KGHSH and CDR2 as LQKENI. V was cut by 2 bases and J by 4 bases, with 17 bases left in between. The CDR3 consists of 16 residues. The CDR3 here is CASSPNVGRRGETQYF. The CDR3 DNA is TGTGCCAGCTCACCAAACGTCGGAAGGAGGGGAGAGACCCAGTACTTC.

This clonotype was recorded many times. The chain couples TRBV7-3 to TRBJ2-7; D possibly uses TRBD1 or TRBD2 (5 bases each). Germline loops: CDR1 SGHTA, CDR2 FQGTGA. With 5 bases removed from V and 0 bases from J, the gap between germline ends came to 8 bases. The CDR3 sequence is 13 residues long. CDR3 in DNA: TGTGCCAGCAGCCGGGACCGCTCCTACGAGCAGTACTTC. Translated: CASSRDRSYEQYF.